A single sample is the source of the 24 T cell receptor beta chains below, sequenced in a study of T cells in Graves' hyperthyroidism and ophthalmopathy. TCR beta CDR3 sequences were amplified from RNA transcripts. The study used the HTBI primer set for a first-round RT-PCR of the TCR CDR3. One entry per CDR3 protein, called by TCRdb with MiXCR from the multiplex PCR reads. The table lists fewer than 350,000 distinct CDR3 sequences, 18% of them singletons, with roughly a sixth in the top ten. Sequencing was done on a sample of blood. The receptors shown here come from a woman aged 40-49 years with Graves' ophthalmopathy.

The V call is TRBV13, the J call TRBJ2-4, with D perhaps TRBD2 (7 bases). Between the trimmed V and J ends, which lost 5 bases and 0 bases, there was a span of 14 bases. This CDR3 comprises 16 residues. Per the germline V gene, CDR1 is PRHDT and CDR2 is FYEKMQ (reference sequence). CDR3 DNA: TGTGCCAGCAGCGGGAGGGACACTATAGCCAAAAACATTCAGTACTTC. Translated: CASSGRDTIAKNIQYF.

This clonotype occurred many times. This rearrangement joins TRBV6-5 to TRBJ1-1; D gene ambiguous. Germline V gene data show CDR1 as MNHEY and CDR2 as SVGAGI. V gave up 7 bases and J gave up 1 base, with 16 bases separating them. CDR3 size: 15 residues. CDR3 loop: CASTPRAWANTEAFF. In DNA, the CDR3 is TGTGCCAGCACCCCACGGGCCTGGGCGAACACTGAAGCTTTCTTT.

The rearrangement joins TRBV19 to TRBJ1-5; D uncertain. This CDR3 comprises 12 residues. V shed 6 bases and J shed 4 bases, with 7 bases lying between them. Per germline, CDR1 LNHDA and CDR2 SQIVND (reference sequence). The CDR3 sequence is CASRYLNQPQHF. The CDR3 nucleotides read TGTGCCAGTAGGTATTTGAATCAGCCCCAGCATTTT.

This sequence joins TRBV15 and TRBJ1-2, with TRBD1 as a possible D gene (5 bases). V was cut by 0 bases and J by 8 bases, with 16 bases left in between. The germline V gene encodes CDR1 LNHNV and CDR2 YYDKDF (reference sequence). The length of the CDR3 is 15 residues. The CDR3: CATSRDRVRGEGYTF. The CDR3 nucleotides are TGTGCCACCAGCAGAGATAGGGTACGGGGGGAAGGCTACACCTTC.

This clonotype was detected many times. This rearrangement joins TRBV5-1 to TRBJ2-2, with D uncertain. The V and J ends lost 3 bases and 1 base respectively, with 7 bases between them. Germline V CDR1 and CDR2: SGHRS, YFSETQ. This CDR3 has 14 amino acids. The DNA for the CDR3 is TGCGCCAGCAGCTCAGTGGGGAACACCGGGGAGCTGTTTTTT. Translating gives CASSSVGNTGELFF.

This clonotype was found many times. The chain carries TRBV6-1 and TRBJ2-7; possibly TRBD2 for D (6 bases). Looked up from germline, CDR1 is MNHNS and CDR2 is SASEGT. The CDR3 contains 14 residues. Trimming cost V 1 base and J 3 bases, with 10 bases left between them. The CDR3 loop reads CASSEGGVSYEQYF. For the CDR3, the DNA is TGTGCCAGCAGTGAAGGGGGGGTAAGCTACGAGCAGTACTTC.

This clonotype has ten or more counts. The genes are TRBV28 and TRBJ2-5, with 7 bases lining up with TRBD1. The CDR3 consists of 14 residues. V was clipped by 5 bases and J by 2 bases; unmatched bases: 5. Per germline, CDR1 MDHEN and CDR2 SYDVKM. The CDR3 nucleotides are TGTGCCAGCAGTCGGACAGGCGGGCAAGAGACCCAGTACTTC. This translates into CASSRTGGQETQYF. Full variable domain (rest looked up from reference TRBV28 and TRBJ2-5): DVKVTQSSRYLVKRTGEKVFLECVQDMDHENMFWYRQDPGLGLRLIYFSYDVKMKEKGDIPEGYSVSREKKERFSLILESASTNQTSMYLCASSRTGGQETQYFGPGTRLLVL.

This clonotype has ten or more counts. CDR3 sequence reads: CSHSVAGVFTYEQYF. The CDR3 coding sequence is TGCAGTCACTCCGTAGCGGGAGTCTTTACCTACGAGCAGTACTTC. The chain is built from TRBV20-1 and TRBJ2-7; 9 bases agree with TRBD2. Trimming removed 8 bases from V and 2 bases from J; junction bases left unmatched: 13. The CDR3 totals 15 residues. Germline CDR1 is DFQATT and CDR2 is SNEGSKA (reference sequence).

A few counts support this clonotype. A much larger clone differs by one base, so this may be a read error. The rearrangement links TRBV6-5 to TRBJ1-1; 7 bases are shared with TRBD1. This CDR3 contains 15 residues. Germline V gives CDR1 MNHEY, CDR2 SVGAGI. Trimming removed 0 bases from V and 4 bases from J; junction bases left unmatched: 5. The CDR3 nucleotides are TGTGCCAGCAGTTACTCGGCCAGGGACAGCACTGAAGCTTTCTTT. It yields the protein CASSYSARDSTEAFF.

This chain links TRBV12-3 or TRBV12-4 with TRBJ1-5, with 7 bases that match TRBD1. The junction had 6 bases not matched to a gene; V was cut back by 5 bases and J by 5 bases. The CDR3 totals 14 residues. The DNA for the CDR3 is TGTGCCAGCAGTCCGACAGGGTTCGATCAGCCCCAGCATTTT. It translates to CASSPTGFDQPQHF.

This clonotype has at least ten counts. The CDR3 reads CASSYRGVNTEAFF. The CDR3 DNA follows: TGTGCCAGCAGTTACAGGGGGGTGAACACTGAAGCTTTCTTT. The chain links TRBV6-5 to TRBJ1-1; TRBD1 might be the D (6 bases). Germline V gene sequence: CDR1 MNHEY, CDR2 SVGAGI. The CDR3 loop spans 14 amino acids. The V end lost 2 bases, the J end lost 0 bases, and 7 bases lay between the germline ends.

The CDR3 DNA sequence: TGTGCCAGCAGTAGATCCCGGGACATCACCTACGAGCAGTACTTC. This codes for CASSRSRDITYEQYF. The V call is TRBV6-1, the J call TRBJ2-7, with D tentatively TRBD1 (6 bases). V was trimmed by 5 bases and J by 2 bases, leaving 16 bases between them. Germline assignment: CDR1 MNHNS and CDR2 SASEGT. The CDR3 covers 15 residues.

This clonotype was seen ten or more times. J is TRBJ2-7 and V is TRBV20-1, with D possibly TRBD1 on 5 matching bases. The V and J ends lost 5 bases and 4 bases respectively, with 15 bases between them. The V gene's germline CDR1 is DFQATT and CDR2 SNEGSKA (reference sequence). This CDR3 has 13 residues. The CDR3 coding sequence is TGCAGTGCTCGGTGGACAAACGAATACGAGCAGTACTTC. Translation gives CSARWTNEYEQYF.

This clonotype was seen many times. The V gene is TRBV5-4, the J gene TRBJ1-2; 7 bases line up with TRBD1. The germline gives CDR1 SGHNT, CDR2 YYREEE (reference sequence). J gave up 7 bases and V 4 bases, and 7 bases lay outside the gene matches. This CDR3 is 13 amino acids long. The CDR3 is CASSVQGITGYTF. The CDR3 DNA is TGTGCCAGCAGCGTACAGGGGATTACTGGCTACACCTTC.

This clonotype has ten or more counts. This sequence joins TRBV5-1 and TRBJ1-1, with D uncertain. The CDR3 extends over 14 amino acids. Germline CDR1 reads SGHRS; CDR2 reads YFSETQ. Trimming left V 1 base short and J 6 bases short, with 13 bases between. The CDR3 nucleotides are TGCGCCAGCAGCTTGACCTCAAGTTTCCCTGAAGCTTTCTTT. Its translation is CASSLTSSFPEAFF. The full variable domain, with the rest looked up from reference TRBV5-1 and TRBJ1-1, is KAGVTQTPRYLIKTRGQQVTLSCSPISGHRSVSWYQQTPGQGLQFLFEYFSETQRNKGNFPGRFSGRQFSNSRSEMNVSTLELGDSALYLCASSLTSSFPEAFFGQGTRLTVV.

This clonotype was seen more than once but under ten times. The rearrangement links TRBV12-3 or TRBV12-4 to TRBJ2-5, with D possibly being TRBD2 (5 bases). This CDR3 has 12 residues. Trimming took off 5 bases at V and 5 bases at J, with 9 bases between the two ends. Here the CDR3 reads CASSPGIETQYF. The CDR3, as DNA: TGTGCCAGCAGTCCGGGAATCGAGACCCAGTACTTC.

This clonotype was seen ten or more times. The J gene is TRBJ1-3, the V gene TRBV7-9, with TRBD1 identical over 7 bases. J lost 4 bases, V lost 2 bases, and 8 bases had no gene match. The CDR3 totals 16 residues. Germline CDR1 is SEHNR and CDR2 is FQNEAQ (reference sequence). The CDR3 spells CASSLRDSKFGNTIYF. In DNA, the CDR3 is TGTGCCAGCAGCTTAAGGGACAGCAAGTTCGGAAACACCATATATTTT. Looking up the rest from reference TRBV7-9 and TRBJ1-3 gives the full variable domain: DTGVSQNPRHKITKRGQNVTFRCDPISEHNRLYWYRQTLGQGPEFLTYFQNEAQLEKSRLLSDRFSAERPKGSFSTLEIQRTEQGDSAMYLCASSLRDSKFGNTIYFGEGSWLTVV.

For this clonotype: One base away lies a much larger clone, so this may be a sequencing read error. This rearrangement joins TRBV7-2 to TRBJ1-6; a possible D gene is TRBD1 (5 bases). The CDR3 contains 15 residues. The V and J ends lost 5 bases and 7 bases respectively, with 15 bases between them. Looked up from germline, CDR1 is SGHTA and CDR2 is FQGNSA. The CDR3 sequence is CASSPAGRGNSPLHF. The CDR3 region has the DNA TGTGCCAGCAGCCCAGCGGGACGGGGAAATTCACCCCTCCACTTT.

This clonotype was detected many times. This chain links TRBV10-1 with TRBJ2-7; D is undetermined. The V and J ends lost 2 bases and 0 bases respectively, with 11 bases between them. There are 15 residues in the CDR3. CDR1 and CDR2 (germline): WNHNN, SYGVQD (reference sequence). Written as DNA, the CDR3 is TGCGCCAGCAGTGAGAGGGTCGGTAGCTCCTACGAGCAGTACTTC. Its protein product is CASSERVGSSYEQYF.

This clonotype was seen at least ten times. V usage is TRBV11-2 and J usage is TRBJ2-7, with 10 positions matching TRBD2. CDR1 and CDR2 from the germline V gene are SGHAT and FQNNGV. V shed 10 bases and J 3 bases; nucleotides not matched to a gene: 6. This CDR3 has 13 amino acids. CDR3 amino acids: CATGSGRGYEQYF. Here the CDR3 DNA reads TGTGCCACCGGGAGCGGGAGGGGCTACGAGCAGTACTTC. The full variable domain, with the rest looked up from reference TRBV11-2 and TRBJ2-7, is EAGVAQSPRYKIIEKRQSVAFWCNPISGHATLYWYQQILGQGPKLLIQFQNNGVVDDSQLPKDRFSAERLKGVDSTLKIQPAKLEDSAVYLCATGSGRGYEQYFGPGTRLTVT.

In its sample, this clonotype was seen many times. This chain uses TRBV20-1 with TRBJ1-2; 7 nucleotides agree with TRBD1. The CDR3 extends over 13 amino acids. CDR1 and CDR2 from the germline V gene are DFQATT and SNEGSKA (reference sequence). V lost 0 bases and J lost 8; bases outside the gene matches: 6. CDR3 DNA sequence: TGCAGTGCTAGAGATACAGGGGCGTGGGGCTACACCTTC. Its translation: CSARDTGAWGYTF.

This clonotype was observed at least ten times. This chain joins TRBV20-1 and TRBJ1-5; D is possibly TRBD1 (5 bases). CDR1 and CDR2 from the germline V gene are DFQATT and SNEGSKA (reference sequence). There are 14 residues in the CDR3. The germline V and J ends were trimmed by 5 bases and 10 bases, with 21 bases remaining between them. The CDR3 DNA reads TGCAGTGCTCCTGGGACCGGGCCGAAGAATCCCCAGCATTTT. Protein: CSAPGTGPKNPQHF.

This clonotype was found many times. The chain couples TRBV28 to TRBJ2-1, with D tentatively TRBD2 (12 bases). The germline CDR1 and CDR2 sequences are MDHEN and SYDVKM. V was clipped by 4 bases and J by 8 bases, with 33 bases between them. The CDR3 sequence is 20 residues long. The CDR3 is CASSSPTGTGGLAGGYEQFF. CDR3 DNA sequence: TGTGCCAGCAGTTCACCTACCGGGACAGGGGGGCTAGCGGGAGGGTATGAGCAGTTCTTC.

This clonotype was detected ten times or more. The chain joins TRBV7-8 to TRBJ2-7; possible D gene TRBD2, 6 bases. V gave up 3 bases and J gave up 3 bases, with 12 bases separating them. The CDR3 runs to 14 residues. Germline values: CDR1 SGHVS, CDR2 FQNEAQ. CDR3 region: CASSFGTVGYEQYF. The CDR3, as DNA: TGTGCCAGCAGCTTTGGGACTGTCGGCTACGAGCAGTACTTC. The whole variable domain, filled in from reference TRBV7-8 and TRBJ2-7, reads GAGVSQSPRYKVAKRGQDVALRCDPISGHVSLFWYQQALGQGPEFLTYFQNEAQLDKSGLPSDRFFAERPEGSVSTLKIQRTQQEDSAVYLCASSFGTVGYEQYFGPGTRLTVT.